The clone carrying this T cell receptor beta chain has just a few counts. The target antigen is unknown. CDR3 length: 17 residues. Trimming stripped 2 bases from V and 0 bases from J, with 15 bases between. Per germline, CDR1 SGHRS and CDR2 YFSETQ. One entry per CDR3 protein, called by TCRdb with MiXCR from the 5' RACE reads. The table lists more than 450,000 distinct CDR3 sequences, around a fifth of them singletons, with approximately 16% in the top ten. These data come from a study of T cells after yellow fever vaccination. General observations from the study: Although the secondary response was weaker, it peaked faster, at day 5 versus 15. Post-booster samples contained most primary-vaccination clones (approximately 96% CD4, 70% to 90% CD8).

The sample here was PBMCs, taken less than 25 days after the first yellow fever vaccination. This TCR was recovered from a man between 18 and 29 years old who received the YFV17D yellow fever vaccine. The chain combines TRBV5-1 with TRBJ2-1, with D perhaps matching TRBD1 (5 bases). CDR3 in DNA: TGCGCCAGCAGCTTATCGTTAGGGGTGTACTCCTACAATGAGCAGTTCTTC. Translating it yields CASSLSLGVYSYNEQFF.